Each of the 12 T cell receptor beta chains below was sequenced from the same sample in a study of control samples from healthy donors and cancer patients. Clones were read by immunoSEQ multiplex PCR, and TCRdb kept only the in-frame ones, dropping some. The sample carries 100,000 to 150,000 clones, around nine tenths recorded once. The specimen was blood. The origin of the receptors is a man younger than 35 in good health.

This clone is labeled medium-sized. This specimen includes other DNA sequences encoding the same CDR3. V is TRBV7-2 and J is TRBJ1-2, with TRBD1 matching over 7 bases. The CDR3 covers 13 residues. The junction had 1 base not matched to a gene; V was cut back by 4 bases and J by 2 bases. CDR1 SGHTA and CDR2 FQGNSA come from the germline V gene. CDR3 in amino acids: CASSSGQNYGYTF. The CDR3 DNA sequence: TGTGCCAGCAGCTCGGGACAGAACTATGGCTACACCTTC.

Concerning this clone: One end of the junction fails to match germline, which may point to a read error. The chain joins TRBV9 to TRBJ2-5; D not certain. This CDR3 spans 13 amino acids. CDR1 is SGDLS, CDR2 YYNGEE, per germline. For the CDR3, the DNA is TGTGCCAGCTCCCTCAGACCCCAAAAGACCCAGTACTTC. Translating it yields CASSLRPQKTQYF.

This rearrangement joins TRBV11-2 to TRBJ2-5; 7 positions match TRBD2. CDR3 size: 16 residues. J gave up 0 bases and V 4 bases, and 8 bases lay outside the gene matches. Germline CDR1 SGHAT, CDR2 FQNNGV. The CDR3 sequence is CASSSGWGGYQETQYF. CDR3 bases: TGTGCCAGCAGCTCGGGATGGGGGGGATACCAAGAGACCCAGTACTTC.

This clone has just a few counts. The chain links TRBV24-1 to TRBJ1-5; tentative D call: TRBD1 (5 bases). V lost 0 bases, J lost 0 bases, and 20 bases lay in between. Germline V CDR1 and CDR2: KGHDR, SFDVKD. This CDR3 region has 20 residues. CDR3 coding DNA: TGTGCCACCAGTGATTTGATCCTGACGCAGGGCTCTTATAGCAATCAGCCCCAGCATTTT. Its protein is CATSDLILTQGSYSNQPQHF.

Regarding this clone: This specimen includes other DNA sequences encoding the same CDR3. CDR3 sequence (DNA): TGTGCCAGCTCACCCCGCACAGATACGCAGTATTTT. Translated: CASSPRTDTQYF. V and J are TRBV18 and TRBJ2-3; D uncertain. The CDR3 contains 12 residues. V was pared by 3 bases and J by 1 base, with 2 bases between. CDR1 KGHSH and CDR2 LQKENI come from the germline V gene.

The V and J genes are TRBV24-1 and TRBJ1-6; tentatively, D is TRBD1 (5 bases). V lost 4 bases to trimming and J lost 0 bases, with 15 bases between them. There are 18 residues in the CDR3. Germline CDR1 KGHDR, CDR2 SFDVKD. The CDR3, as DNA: TGTGCCACCAGTGACTCTCTCAGGGTACCCTCCTATAATTCACCCCTCCACTTT. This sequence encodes CATSDSLRVPSYNSPLHF.

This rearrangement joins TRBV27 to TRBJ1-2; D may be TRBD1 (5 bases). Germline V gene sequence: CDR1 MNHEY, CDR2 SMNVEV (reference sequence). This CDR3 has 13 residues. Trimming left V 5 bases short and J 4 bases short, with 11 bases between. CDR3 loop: CASSERDSYGYTF. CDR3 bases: TGTGCCAGCAGTGAGAGAGACAGCTATGGCTACACCTTC.

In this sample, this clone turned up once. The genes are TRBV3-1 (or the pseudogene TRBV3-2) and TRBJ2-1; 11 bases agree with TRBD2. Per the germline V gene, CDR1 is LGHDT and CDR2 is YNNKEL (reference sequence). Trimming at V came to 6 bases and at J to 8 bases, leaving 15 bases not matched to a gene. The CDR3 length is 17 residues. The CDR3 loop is CASRRTLLAGGSYEQFF. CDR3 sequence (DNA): TGTGCCAGCAGGCGCACCCTGCTAGCGGGGGGTTCTTATGAGCAGTTCTTC.

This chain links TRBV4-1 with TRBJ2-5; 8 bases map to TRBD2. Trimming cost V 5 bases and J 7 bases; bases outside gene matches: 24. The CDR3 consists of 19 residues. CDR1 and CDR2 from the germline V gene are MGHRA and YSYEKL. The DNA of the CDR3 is TGCGCCAGCAGCAAGACCCCCCTTCAGGCGGGGGGCTCGTCCGGGACCCAGTACTTC. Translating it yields CASSKTPLQAGGSSGTQYF.

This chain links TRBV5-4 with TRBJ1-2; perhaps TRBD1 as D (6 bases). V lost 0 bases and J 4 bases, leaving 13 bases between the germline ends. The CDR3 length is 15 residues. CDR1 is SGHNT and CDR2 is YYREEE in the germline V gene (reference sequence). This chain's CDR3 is CASSLVSQGRYGYTF. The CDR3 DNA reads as TGTGCCAGCAGCTTGGTGTCGCAGGGGCGCTATGGCTACACCTTC. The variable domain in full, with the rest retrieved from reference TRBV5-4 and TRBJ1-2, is ETGVTQSPTHLIKTRGQQVTLRCSSQSGHNTVSWYQQALGQGPQFIFQYYREEENGRGNFPPRFSGLQFPNYSSELNVNALELDDSALYLCASSLVSQGRYGYTFGSGTRLTVV.

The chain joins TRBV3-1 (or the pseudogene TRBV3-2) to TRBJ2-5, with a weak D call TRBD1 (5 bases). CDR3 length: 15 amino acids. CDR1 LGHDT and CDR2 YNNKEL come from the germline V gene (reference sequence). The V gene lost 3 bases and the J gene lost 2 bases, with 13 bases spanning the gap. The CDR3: CASSQDGRAQETQYF. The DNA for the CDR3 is TGTGCCAGCAGCCAGGACGGCAGGGCACAAGAGACCCAGTACTTC.

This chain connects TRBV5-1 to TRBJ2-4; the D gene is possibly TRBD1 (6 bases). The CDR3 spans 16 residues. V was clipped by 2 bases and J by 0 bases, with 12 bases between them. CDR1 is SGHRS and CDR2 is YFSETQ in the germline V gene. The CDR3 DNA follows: TGCGCCAGCAGCTTAGGGGACATACTAGCCAAAAACATTCAGTACTTC. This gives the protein CASSLGDILAKNIQYF.